The T cell receptor (beta chain) described here comes from a study of blood T cell repertoires in COVID-19. V was clipped by 5 bases and J by 12 bases; unmatched bases: 9. This CDR3 has 12 amino acids. The germline V gene has CDR1 LNHDA and CDR2 SQIVND (reference sequence). Profiled with immunoSEQ multiplex PCR; TCRdb holds only in-frame clones, not every one. This table has 60,000 to 65,000 clones, about 87% appearing once. The sequence was obtained from a human donor with active COVID-19. The donor label of this sample is uncertain. The genes are TRBV19 and TRBJ1-1; 7 bases agree with TRBD1. The sample was peripheral blood. The CDR3 nucleotides read TGTGCCAGTAGTCCGATTGACAGGGCGTCTTTCTTT. Translation: CASSPIDRASFF.